The present T cell receptor beta chain was sequenced within a study of CD8+ T cells in alopecia areata. Broader study findings: Many expanded lesional clones stayed in scalp and blood while on tofacitinib. Higher clonality and more expanded CD8+ clones appeared in lesional than normal scalp.

Concerning this clone itself: What it binds is unknown.

Once RNA had been extracted, it was reverse transcribed into cDNA to act as the sequencing template. Some clones are missing from TCRdb's copy, which holds only in-frame ones; the method was immunoSEQ multiplex PCR. The data hold over 150,000 clones, with roughly 64% observed a single time. Specified treatment: oral pan-JAK inhibitor, 5-10 mg twice daily. CDR3 length: 16 residues. Germline V gene sequence: CDR1 SEHNR, CDR2 FQNEAQ (reference sequence). Deletions cut 5 bases from V and 0 bases from J, with 11 bases between. The receptor's source is a human donor with alopecia areata. The chain is built from TRBV7-9 and TRBJ2-6, with D maybe TRBD1 (6 bases). The specimen comprised CD8+ T cells sorted from blood, sampled at week 24, from a patient treated with tofacitinib. In DNA form, the CDR3 reads TGTGCCAGCAGCCCGGACAGCCTCTCTGGGGCCAACGTCCTGACTTTC. Translating it yields CASSPDSLSGANVLTF.